Included here is one T cell receptor beta chain sequence, with context. Treatment meaning: around 19 received Ad26.COV2.S at low or high dose, single or two shots; several received placebo; per-sample allocation not given. It was on day 63 after the first vaccine or placebo injection that samples were taken. Sequencing was performed with immunoSEQ multiplex PCR; in TCRdb, only in-frame clones are kept and a portion is missing. This sample yields 500,000 or so clones, of which approximately 92% are seen a single time; approximately 2.5% belongs to the top ten. The data were obtained in a study of Ad26.COV2.S vaccination and SARS-CoV-2 variants. The source is a person between 18 and 59 years old who received the Ad26.COV2.S COVID-19 vaccine or a placebo. Sequenced material: peripheral blood, taken in a trial of Ad26.COV2.S vaccine versus placebo.

The CDR3 is CASSKSAGEQYF. DNA for the CDR3: TGTGCCAGCAGCAAAAGTGCCGGGGAGCAGTACTTC. This rearrangement joins TRBV12-3 or TRBV12-4 to TRBJ2-7; D remains ambiguous. The CDR3 is made up of 12 amino acids. The V end was cut by 6 bases, the J end by 7 bases, with 13 bases between.